These T cell receptor beta chains were read from a single sample in a study of shared clonotypes between healthy human individuals. The table came from immunoSEQ multiplex PCR; TCRdb's copy has only in-frame clones and leaves some out. The table lists some 2 million clones, approximately 94% of them singletons. The sample comprised naive CD8+ T cells sorted from blood. The receptors stem from a man younger than 30 in good health. Both conserved end residues are part of each CDR3. The D gene is left open where the match is weak. Where a row states a size, it is once, few, many or the class of an expanded clone; other rows omit it.

TRBJ2-5,TRBV19,NA,NA,CASRKDLGETQYF,TGTGCCAGTAGAAAGGACCTTGGAGAGACCCAGTACTTC
TRBJ2-7,TRBV9,NA,NA,CASSGSGEQYF,TGTGCCAGCAGCGGCTCGGGGGAGCAGTACTTC
TRBJ2-7,TRBV19,NA,NA,CASSSGTFYEQYF,TGTGCCAGTAGTAGCGGGACTTTCTACGAGCAGTACTTC
TRBJ1-4,TRBV6-1,NA,NA,CASSGFDPHATNEKLFF,TGTGCCAGCAGTGGGTTTGACCCACATGCAACTAATGAAAAACTGTTTTTT
TRBJ2-1,TRBV9,NA,NA,CASSGTGVDEQFF,TGTGCCAGCAGCGGAACAGGTGTGGATGAGCAGTTCTTC
TRBJ2-7,TRBV28,once,NA,CASSLGYSRTRMADEQYF,TGTGCCAGCAGTTTAGGCTACTCCCGGACGCGGATGGCGGACGAGCAGTACTTC
TRBJ2-2,TRBV5-6,once,NA,CASSATGFTGELFF,TGTGCCAGCAGCGCTACAGGGTTCACCGGGGAGCTGTTTTTT
TRBJ1-3,TRBV14,NA,NA,CASSQVGTFSGNTIYF,TGTGCCAGCAGCCAAGTCGGGACCTTCTCTGGAAACACCATATATTTT
TRBJ1-2,TRBV2,NA,TRBD1,CASSEGQGYYGYTF,TGTGCCAGCAGTGAGGGACAGGGGTACTATGGCTACACCTTC
TRBJ1-2,TRBV30,NA,NA,CAWMGGYGYTF,TGTGCCTGGATGGGAGGCTATGGCTACACCTTC
TRBJ2-7,TRBV27,NA,NA,CASSPSSGTKTYEQYF,TGTGCCAGCAGTCCCAGCTCCGGGACAAAGACCTACGAGCAGTACTTC
TRBJ2-5,TRBV7-7,once,TRBD2,CASSSPGLGAGTQYF,TGTGCTAGCAGCTCCCCGGGACTAGGGGCCGGGACCCAGTACTTC
TRBJ2-1,TRBV30,NA,NA,CAWRFSGRANEQFF,TGTGCCTGGAGGTTTTCAGGCCGTGCAAATGAGCAGTTCTTC
TRBJ2-7,TRBV27,NA,NA,CASSLYRGAYEQYF,TGTGCCAGCAGTTTATATAGGGGTGCCTACGAGCAGTACTTC
TRBJ1-2,TRBV6-5,NA,NA,CASSSNTGGYTF,TGTGCCAGCAGTTCCAACACAGGGGGCTACACCTTC
TRBJ1-6,TRBV14,NA,NA,CASSLRGESSYNSPLHF,TGTGCCAGCAGCCTGCGGGGGGAGAGCTCCTATAATTCACCCCTCCACTTT
TRBJ2-1,TRBV27,NA,TRBD2,CASGGTPGLVSNEQFF,TGTGCCAGCGGAGGAACCCCGGGACTAGTTAGCAATGAGCAGTTCTTC
TRBJ2-5,TRBV13,NA,TRBD2,CASSLRGSEETQYF,TGTGCCAGCAGCCTCCGCGGGAGCGAGGAGACCCAGTACTTC
TRBJ2-2,TRBV2,NA,TRBD1,CASSGGGQNTGELFF,TGTGCCAGCAGTGGAGGGGGCCAAAACACCGGGGAGCTGTTTTTT
TRBJ1-1,TRBV4-2,NA,NA,CASSQGQQPPTSFF,TGTGCCAGCAGCCAAGGACAGCAACCTCCGACGAGTTTCTTT
TRBJ1-2,TRBV29-1,once,NA,CSVDPAPRVPEDYGYTF,TGCAGCGTTGATCCAGCACCCCGGGTCCCGGAGGATTATGGCTACACCTTC
TRBJ1-5,TRBV7-9,NA,NA,CASSLDASNQPQHF,TGTGCCAGCAGCTTAGATGCCAGCAATCAGCCCCAGCATTTT
TRBJ2-7,TRBV6-5,once,NA,CASSQAGSSYEQYF,TGTGCCAGCAGTCAAGCGGGTAGCTCCTACGAGCAGTACTTC
TRBJ1-4,TRBV2,NA,NA,CASSGQLPTNEKLFF,TGTGCCAGCAGCGGACAGTTACCAACTAATGAAAAACTGTTTTTT
TRBJ2-3,TRBV29-1,NA,NA,CSVQGLISTDTQYF,TGCAGCGTTCAAGGGCTGATTAGCACAGATACGCAGTATTTT
TRBJ2-7,TRBV7-6,NA,NA,CASSVRDGSYEQYF,TGTGCCAGCAGCGTACGGGACGGCAGCTACGAGCAGTACTTC
TRBJ1-3,TRBV5-4,NA,NA,CASSLGLSGNTIYF,TGTGCCAGCAGCTTAGGCCTCTCTGGAAACACCATATATTTT
TRBJ2-5,TRBV6-5,NA,TRBD1,CASSLDREETQYF,TGTGCCAGCAGCCTCGACAGGGAAGAGACCCAGTACTTC
TRBJ2-2,TRBV10-3,NA,TRBD2,CAISELAGEDGELFF,TGTGCCATCAGCGAACTAGCGGGGGAAGACGGGGAGCTGTTTTTT
TRBJ1-2,TRBV28,NA,TRBD1,CASSLYIGTGISGYTF,TGTGCCAGCAGTTTGTATATTGGGACAGGGATAAGTGGCTACACCTTC
TRBJ2-3,TRBV10-3,NA,NA,CAISEEGGYTDTQYF,TGTGCCATCAGTGAGGAGGGGGGGTACACAGATACGCAGTATTTT
TRBJ2-1,TRBV2,NA,NA,CAKTDGGNEQFF,TGTGCCAAGACCGACGGAGGCAATGAGCAGTTCTTC
TRBJ2-7,TRBV6-5,NA,NA,CASSQIDSYEQYF,TGTGCCAGCAGTCAGATAGACTCCTACGAGCAGTACTTC
TRBJ1-4,TRBV29-1,NA,TRBD1,CSVNILTGRVLNEKLFF,TGCAGCGTTAATATCTTGACAGGGAGGGTACTTAATGAAAAACTGTTTTTT
TRBJ2-5,TRBV27,NA,NA,CASSPELGQETQYF,TGTGCCAGCAGTCCGGAACTAGGCCAAGAGACCCAGTACTTC
TRBJ1-4,TRBV11-2,NA,NA,CASSLDGFWGRDEKLFF,TGTGCCAGCAGCTTAGATGGGTTTTGGGGGCGGGATGAAAAACTGTTTTTT
TRBJ2-7,TRBV30,NA,NA,CAWRDYQTYEQYF,TGTGCCTGGAGGGACTACCAGACCTACGAGCAGTACTTC
TRBJ2-5,TRBV2,NA,NA,CASSERSEETQYF,TGTGCCAGCAGTGAGCGGTCAGAAGAGACCCAGTACTTC
TRBJ2-1,TRBV7-9,NA,NA,CASSLSGVSYNEQFF,TGTGCCAGCAGCTTATCAGGGGTCTCCTACAATGAGCAGTTCTTC
TRBJ2-2,TRBV6-6,NA,NA,CASSSLYTGELFF,TGTGCCAGCAGTAGCCTATACACCGGGGAGCTGTTTTTT
TRBJ1-1,TRBV27,NA,NA,CASRVGGEGRTEAFF,TGTGCCAGCAGAGTGGGGGGGGAAGGGAGAACTGAAGCTTTCTTT
TRBJ2-3,TRBV9,NA,TRBD2,CASSPRTSGGPSTDTQYF,TGTGCCAGCAGCCCTCGGACTAGCGGGGGCCCTAGCACAGATACGCAGTATTTT
TRBJ1-1,TRBV1,NA,NA,CTSSKDGGWRNTEAFF,TGCACCAGCAGTAAAGACGGTGGGTGGAGGAACACTGAAGCTTTCTTT
TRBJ2-7,TRBV9,NA,NA,CASSPTGMVSEQYF,TGTGCCAGCAGCCCAACTGGAATGGTGTCCGAGCAGTACTTC
TRBJ2-3,TRBV4-1,NA,TRBD2,CASSQGSDIGAGPNTDTQYF,TGCGCCAGCAGCCAAGGGAGTGATATAGGAGCGGGGCCAAACACAGATACGCAGTATTTT
TRBJ2-7,TRBV2,NA,TRBD2,CASSSGLAGGLYEQYF,TGTGCCAGCAGCTCGGGACTAGCGGGAGGTTTATACGAGCAGTACTTC
TRBJ2-5,TRBV28,NA,NA,CASSTPTEQETQYF,TGTGCCAGCAGTACTCCGACAGAACAAGAGACCCAGTACTTC
TRBJ2-7,TRBV4-3,NA,TRBD1,CASSHGTGPYEQYF,TGCGCCAGCAGCCACGGGACAGGGCCCTACGAGCAGTACTTC
TRBJ2-3,TRBV5-1,NA,TRBD2,CASSLTASGGLSTDTQYF,TGCGCCAGCAGCTTGACGGCTAGCGGGGGTCTAAGCACAGATACGCAGTATTTT
TRBJ2-5,TRBV5-6,NA,NA,CASSQDSQETQYF,TGTGCCAGCAGCCAGGACTCCCAAGAGACCCAGTACTTC
TRBJ2-3,TRBV11-2,NA,TRBD2,CASSSVLAGTTDTQYF,TGTGCCAGCAGCTCCGTCCTAGCGGGGACCACAGATACGCAGTATTTT
TRBJ1-5,TRBV21-1,NA,NA,CASGYEGRMQPQHF,TGTGCCAGCGGTTACGAGGGAAGAATGCAGCCCCAGCATTTT
TRBJ2-1,TRBV18,NA,TRBD2,CASSRLAGESYNEQFF,TGTGCCAGCTCACGACTAGCGGGAGAATCCTACAATGAGCAGTTCTTC
TRBJ1-5,TRBV5-6,NA,TRBD1,CASSLGPDRGRGNQPQHF,TGTGCCAGCAGCTTGGGCCCTGACAGGGGGAGAGGCAATCAGCCCCAGCATTTT
TRBJ2-5,TRBV7-9,NA,NA,CASSFPGPEETQYF,TGTGCCAGCAGCTTTCCGGGACCCGAAGAGACCCAGTACTTC
TRBJ2-2,TRBV15,NA,TRBD2,CATSGGGSGRAYTGELFF,TGTGCCACCAGCGGGGGGGGAAGCGGGAGGGCCTACACCGGGGAGCTGTTTTTT
TRBJ2-5,TRBV13,NA,NA,CASSVGLQETQYF,TGTGCCAGCAGCGTGGGACTCCAAGAGACCCAGTACTTC
TRBJ2-7,TRBV4-1,NA,NA,CASSPRAGVYEQYF,TGCGCCAGCAGCCCCCGGGCAGGGGTGTACGAGCAGTACTTC
TRBJ2-7,TRBV4-3,NA,NA,CASSQDHGSEQYF,TGCGCCAGCAGCCAAGATCACGGGTCCGAGCAGTACTTC
TRBJ2-7,TRBV30,NA,NA,CAWKHGIEQYF,TGTGCCTGGAAACATGGGATCGAGCAGTACTTC